The subject of this entry is one T cell receptor (beta chain). Its antigen remains unidentified. In germline, CDR1 is MNHEY, CDR2 SMNVEV (reference sequence). Trimming took 5 bases from V and 4 from J; bases not matched to a gene: 10. The CDR3 extends over 15 amino acids. This table comes from immunoSEQ multiplex PCR, and its TCRdb copy is limited to in-frame clones, with some not included. The sample carries tens of thousands of clones, 75% to 90% recorded once. The data were obtained in a study of OX40 agonist ivuxolimab in advanced cancers. Broader study findings: Blood T cells, both CD4+ and CD8+, expanded clonally by week 6 at 0.1 to 3.0 mg/kg.

The sequencing here drew on CD4+ or CD8+ T cells sorted from blood, taken in a trial of the OX40 agonist ivuxolimab. The V call is TRBV27, the J call TRBJ1-1; 7 nucleotides line up with TRBD1. This sequence was found in an adult with an advanced solid tumor such as melanoma, head and neck, liver or kidney cancer. Here the CDR3 DNA reads TGTGCCAGCAGTCTCATACAGGGGCGGAGCACTGAAGCTTTCTTT. Its protein is CASSLIQGRSTEAFF.